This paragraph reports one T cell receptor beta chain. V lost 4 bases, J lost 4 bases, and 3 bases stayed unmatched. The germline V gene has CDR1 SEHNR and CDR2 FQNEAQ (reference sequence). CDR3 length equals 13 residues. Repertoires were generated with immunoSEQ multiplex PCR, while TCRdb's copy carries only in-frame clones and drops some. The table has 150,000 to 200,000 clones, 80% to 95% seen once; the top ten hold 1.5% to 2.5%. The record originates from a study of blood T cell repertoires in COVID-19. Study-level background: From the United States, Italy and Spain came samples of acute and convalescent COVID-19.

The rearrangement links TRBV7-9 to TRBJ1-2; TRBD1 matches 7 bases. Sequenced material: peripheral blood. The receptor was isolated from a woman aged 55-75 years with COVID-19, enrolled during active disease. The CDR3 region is CASSSGQVYGYTF. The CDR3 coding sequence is TGTGCCAGCAGCTCCGGACAGGTCTATGGCTACACCTTC.